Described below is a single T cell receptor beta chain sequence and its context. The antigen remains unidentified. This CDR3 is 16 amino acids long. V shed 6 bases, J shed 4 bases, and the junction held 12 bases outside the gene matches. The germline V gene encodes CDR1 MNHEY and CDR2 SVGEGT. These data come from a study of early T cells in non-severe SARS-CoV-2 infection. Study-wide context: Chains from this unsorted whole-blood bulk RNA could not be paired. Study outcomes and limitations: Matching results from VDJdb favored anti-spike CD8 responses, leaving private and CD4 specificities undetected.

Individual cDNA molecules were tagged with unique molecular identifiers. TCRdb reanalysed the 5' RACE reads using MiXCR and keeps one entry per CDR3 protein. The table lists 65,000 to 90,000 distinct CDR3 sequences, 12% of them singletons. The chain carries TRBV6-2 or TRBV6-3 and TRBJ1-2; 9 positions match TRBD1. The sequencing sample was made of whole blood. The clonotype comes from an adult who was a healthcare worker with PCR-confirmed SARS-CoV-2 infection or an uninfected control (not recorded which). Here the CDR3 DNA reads TGTGCCAGCAGCCCGTTTACTCCGGGACAGGGCTATGGCTACACCTTC. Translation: CASSPFTPGQGYGYTF.